This T cell receptor beta chain comes out of a study of patients and donors after allogeneic stem cell transplantation. TCRdb reanalysed the RT-PCR reads using MiXCR and keeps one entry per CDR3 protein. Of roughly 940,000 distinct CDR3 sequences in the sample, approximately 19% were seen once. Per the germline V gene, CDR1 is SGHRS and CDR2 is YFSETQ. V was clipped by 4 bases and J by 6 bases, with 13 bases between them. There are 14 residues in the CDR3. Sequenced sample: blood, either unsorted or a sorted T cell fraction (not recorded which). The receptor was derived from a human donor who was either an allogeneic HSCT recipient or a stem cell or donor lymphocyte infusion donor (not recorded which). It is not recorded whose cells these are; they may come from a transplant donor. The rearrangement links TRBV5-1 to TRBJ2-2, with TRBD2 as a possible D gene (5 bases). CDR3 bases: TGCGCCAGCAGCCCCCCCCTAGCTTCCGGGGAGCTGTTTTTT. Its protein is CASSPPLASGELFF.